The T cell receptor (beta chain) described here comes from a study of control samples from healthy donors and cancer patients. Trimming at V came to 6 bases and at J to 4 bases, leaving 1 base not matched to a gene. The CDR3 spans 13 residues. Germline CDR1 LNHDA, CDR2 SQIVND (reference sequence). Libraries were prepared by immunoSEQ multiplex PCR; TCRdb keeps only in-frame clonotypes and omits some of them. The data contain 100,000 to 150,000 clones, around 92% of them singletons. The chain uses TRBV19 and TRBJ2-2, with 8 bases fitting TRBD2. This receptor was identified in a middle-aged man with head and neck cancer. Sequenced material: PBMCs. For the CDR3, the DNA is TGTGCCAGTAGCGGGAGGGTCACCGGGGAGCTGTTTTTT. It yields the protein CASSGRVTGELFF.